These 20 T cell receptor beta chains were all obtained from the same sample, sequenced in a study of T cells after yellow fever vaccination. MiXCR, run by TCRdb on the 5' RACE reads, gives a single entry per CDR3 protein. The profile shows hundreds of thousands of distinct CDR3 sequences, about 12% of them singletons. This sample comprised PBMCs, obtained on the day of the yellow fever booster vaccination. These receptors all stem from a man aged 25-45 years who received the YFV17D yellow fever vaccine.

This clonotype was seen repeatedly, ten times or more. V is TRBV5-4 and J is TRBJ2-7; no definite D call. Germline CDR1 is SGHNT and CDR2 is YYREEE (reference sequence). V lost 0 bases and J 1 base, leaving 11 bases between the germline ends. The CDR3 contains 15 residues. The CDR3 sequence is CASSLGHTGSYEQYF. The CDR3 coding sequence is TGTGCCAGCAGCTTGGGGCACACCGGATCCTACGAGCAGTACTTC.

This clonotype was counted a few times. The rearrangement uses TRBV7-9 and TRBJ2-5, with no clear D. Looked up from germline, CDR1 is SEHNR and CDR2 is FQNEAQ (reference sequence). V was pared by 5 bases and J by 6 bases, with 10 bases between. CDR3 length equals 12 residues. The CDR3 reads CASSPNEKTQYF. The CDR3 nucleotides are TGTGCCAGCAGCCCCAATGAGAAGACCCAGTACTTC.

This clonotype appeared a few times. The chain couples TRBV10-3 to TRBJ2-7; no firm D call. V lost 0 bases, J lost 0 bases, and 12 bases lay in between. The CDR3 is 16 amino acids. CDR1 is ENHRY and CDR2 is SYGVKD in the germline V gene. The CDR3 sequence is CAISESLGRGSYEQYF. DNA of the CDR3: TGTGCCATCAGTGAGTCTCTGGGTCGAGGCTCCTACGAGCAGTACTTC.

The rearrangement joins TRBV6-5 to TRBJ2-5; D possibly corresponds to TRBD2 (6 bases). V lost 0 bases and J lost 1, with 9 bases in between. CDR1 MNHEY and CDR2 SVGAGI come from the germline V gene. This CDR3 contains 15 residues. The CDR3 DNA is TGTGCCAGCAGTTACTCTTGGGGACTCCAAGAGACCCAGTACTTC. It codes for CASSYSWGLQETQYF.

The chain links TRBV6-1 to TRBJ2-4; D may be TRBD2 (5 bases). The CDR3 loop spans 16 amino acids. Looked up from germline, CDR1 is MNHNS and CDR2 is SASEGT. Trimming took off 6 bases at V and 6 bases at J, with 21 bases between the two ends. Here the CDR3 reads CASRLSGRRALNIQYF. The CDR3 DNA sequence: TGTGCCAGCAGACTTTCGGGGAGACGGGCTTTAAACATTCAGTACTTC.

The genes are TRBV19 and TRBJ1-5, with a tentative D call TRBD1 (6 bases). Germline CDR1 is LNHDA and CDR2 is SQIVND (reference sequence). The CDR3 covers 14 residues. The V end was cut by 5 bases, the J end by 4 bases, with 12 bases between. CDR3 sequence (DNA): TGTGCCAGTAGTGGACACGGACAGAATCAGCCCCAGCATTTT. Protein sequence: CASSGHGQNQPQHF.

This clonotype was counted between two and nine times. The chain combines TRBV9 with TRBJ2-3, with 8 bases that match TRBD1. The CDR3 has 15 amino acids. V lost 4 bases to trimming and J lost 3 bases; unmatched junction nucleotides: 7. Germline CDR1 and CDR2: SGDLS and YYNGEE. The CDR3 nucleotides read TGTGCCAGCAGCTTCGACAGGGGAGAGACAGATACGCAGTATTTT. Its protein is CASSFDRGETDTQYF.

J is TRBJ1-2 and V is TRBV5-1, with TRBD1 matching over 8 bases. This CDR3 contains 14 residues. Germline V gene data show CDR1 as SGHRS and CDR2 as YFSETQ. V was clipped by 4 bases and J by 4 bases; unmatched bases: 6. The CDR3 is CASSTATGAYGYTF. DNA of the CDR3: TGCGCCAGCAGCACAGCGACAGGGGCCTATGGCTACACCTTC.

This sequence joins TRBV6-1 and TRBJ2-7, with D possibly TRBD1 on 5 matching bases. V dropped 8 bases and J dropped 1 base, with 12 bases sitting between them. Germline loops: CDR1 MNHNS, CDR2 SASEGT. The CDR3 contains 13 residues. The CDR3 sequence is CASHRWNSYEQYF. The DNA of the CDR3 is TGTGCCAGCCACAGGTGGAATTCCTACGAGCAGTACTTC.

This clonotype was detected only a few times. The genes are TRBV18 and TRBJ2-5; D gene uncertain. The CDR3 is 14 residues long. V lost 2 bases, J lost 1 base, and 8 bases lay in between. Germline V lookup: CDR1 KGHSH, CDR2 LQKENI. CDR3 protein: CASSPAALQETQYF. The CDR3 DNA reads as TGTGCCAGCTCACCAGCGGCCCTCCAAGAGACCCAGTACTTC.

There are a few counts of this clonotype. The chain links TRBV7-2 to TRBJ2-2; D is ambiguous. Germline V gene sequence: CDR1 SGHTA, CDR2 FQGNSA. There are 16 residues in the CDR3. With 1 base removed from V and 3 bases from J, the gap between germline ends came to 12 bases. The DNA of the CDR3 is TGTGCCAGCAGCTTAGATGAGGTCTACTACACCGGGGAGCTGTTTTTT. Translation gives CASSLDEVYYTGELFF.

V gene TRBV15 combines with J gene TRBJ2-1, with 8 bases that match TRBD2. Germline V gene data show CDR1 as LNHNV and CDR2 as YYDKDF (reference sequence). CDR3 length equals 16 residues. V trimming: 8 bases; J trimming: 0 bases; junction bases outside the gene matches: 9. The CDR3 DNA is TGTGCCACCGGGGCGGGGGGCATCAGCTCCTACAATGAGCAGTTCTTC. It encodes CATGAGGISSYNEQFF.

The chain links TRBV6-2 or TRBV6-3 to TRBJ2-7, with TRBD1 matching 9 bases. The J segment lost 2 bases and the V segment lost 2 bases, leaving 4 bases of the junction unmatched. CDR1 and CDR2 from the germline V gene are MNHEY and SVGEGT. The CDR3 consists of 15 residues. For the CDR3, the DNA is TGTGCCAGCAGTTACCAGGGACAGGGACCCTACGAGCAGTACTTC. The encoded protein is CASSYQGQGPYEQYF.

The chain is built from TRBV13 and TRBJ2-1; TRBD2 agrees at 13 bases. The CDR3 runs 18 residues. CDR1 and CDR2 (germline): PRHDT, FYEKMQ (reference sequence). The trim removed 4 bases at V and 7 bases at J, leaving 13 bases unmatched. CDR3 amino acids: CASSSYPSPGLAGNEQFF. The CDR3 DNA is TGTGCCAGCAGCTCATACCCGTCTCCGGGACTAGCGGGAAATGAGCAGTTCTTC.

This rearrangement joins TRBV9 to TRBJ2-3, with a tentative D call TRBD2 (6 bases). The CDR3 is 16 residues long. V lost 4 bases to trimming and J lost 4 bases, with 19 bases between them. The germline gives CDR1 SGDLS, CDR2 YYNGEE. CDR3 protein: CASSSLSGRKADTQYF. In DNA, the CDR3 is TGTGCCAGCAGCTCTCTTTCGGGGAGGAAGGCAGATACGCAGTATTTT.

This clonotype came up a few times. The CDR3 nucleotides read TGTGCCAGCAGCGATCCCGGGACAGGGGGCTTAGGGGACACCGGGGAGCTGTTTTTT. Translation: CASSDPGTGGLGDTGELFF. The chain carries TRBV28 and TRBJ2-2; 12 positions match TRBD1. CDR3 length: 19 amino acids. CDR1 MDHEN and CDR2 SYDVKM come from the germline V gene. V shed 6 bases, J shed 3 bases, and the junction held 14 bases outside the gene matches. Supplemented by reference TRBV28 and TRBJ2-2, the full variable domain reads DVKVTQSSRYLVKRTGEKVFLECVQDMDHENMFWYRQDPGLGLRLIYFSYDVKMKEKGDIPEGYSVSREKKERFSLILESASTNQTSMYLCASSDPGTGGLGDTGELFFGEGSRLTVL.

Many counts were recorded for this clonotype. The CDR3 nucleotides read TGTGCCAGCAGCTTAGGGGGCAGGAATAATTCACCCCTCCACTTT. This codes for CASSLGGRNNSPLHF. The rearrangement joins TRBV7-2 to TRBJ1-6, with D possibly TRBD1 on 5 matching bases. The CDR3 sequence is 15 residues long. Per the germline V gene, CDR1 is SGHTA and CDR2 is FQGNSA. Trimming removed 1 base from V and 5 bases from J, with 9 bases in between.

This clonotype occurred a few times. The chain recombines TRBV10-3 with TRBJ2-1, with 7 positions matching TRBD2. This CDR3 has 22 residues. From germline, CDR1 is ENHRY and CDR2 SYGVKD. Trimming at V came to 4 bases and at J to 1 base, leaving 25 bases not matched to a gene. The CDR3 DNA reads as TGTGCCATCAGTGCCTTAGGGGCCTCAGCGGGACCCGATTATTATTCCTACAATGAGCAGTTCTTC. Amino acid sequence: CAISALGASAGPDYYSYNEQFF.

This clonotype was found a few times. This chain uses TRBV28 with TRBJ2-7; D possibly corresponds to TRBD2 (5 bases). V gave up 10 bases and J gave up 0 bases, with 16 bases separating them. The CDR3 has 14 residues. Germline V gene lookup returns CDR1 MDHEN and CDR2 SYDVKM. The CDR3 sequence is CATDKRTSSYEQYF. DNA for the CDR3: TGTGCCACCGACAAGCGCACTAGCTCCTACGAGCAGTACTTC.

This rearrangement joins TRBV20-1 to TRBJ2-2; possible D gene TRBD2, 6 bases. V was pared by 3 bases and J by 5 bases, with 10 bases between. Germline values: CDR1 DFQATT, CDR2 SNEGSKA (reference sequence). This CDR3 is 13 amino acids long. The CDR3 nucleotides read TGCAGTGCTAGGGGGGGTTATACCGGGGAGCTGTTTTTT. Amino acid sequence: CSARGGYTGELFF.